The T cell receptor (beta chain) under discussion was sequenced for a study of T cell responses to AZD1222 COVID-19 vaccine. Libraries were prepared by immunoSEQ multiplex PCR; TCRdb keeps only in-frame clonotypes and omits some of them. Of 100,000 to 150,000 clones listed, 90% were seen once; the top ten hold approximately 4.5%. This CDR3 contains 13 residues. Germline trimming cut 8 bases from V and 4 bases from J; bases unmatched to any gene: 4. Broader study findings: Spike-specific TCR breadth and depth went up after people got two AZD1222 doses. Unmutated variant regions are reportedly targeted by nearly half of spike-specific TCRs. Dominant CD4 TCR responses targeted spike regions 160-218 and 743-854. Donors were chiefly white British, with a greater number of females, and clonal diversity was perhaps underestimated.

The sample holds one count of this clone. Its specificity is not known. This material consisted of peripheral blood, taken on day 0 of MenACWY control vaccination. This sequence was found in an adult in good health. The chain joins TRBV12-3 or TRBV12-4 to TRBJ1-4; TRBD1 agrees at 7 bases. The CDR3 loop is CASVGQINEKLFF. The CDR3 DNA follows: TGTGCCAGCGTGGGACAGATTAATGAAAAACTGTTTTTT.